Below, 30 T cell receptor beta chains from the same sample are listed, as sequenced in a study of monozygotic twins with inflammatory bowel disease. From the 5' RACE reads, TCRdb lists one entry per CDR3 protein and no DNA. The sample totals about 420,000 distinct CDR3 sequences. The sequenced sample consisted of blood. The receptors were gathered from a human donor with ulcerative colitis or Crohn's disease, or a healthy co-twin of an affected twin (not recorded which).

CDR3 sequence: CASGRRYEQYF. The chain is built from TRBV6-5 and TRBJ2-7; TCRdb indicates TRBD1, and absent DNA this call remains unverified. The CDR3 contains 11 residues. Looked up from germline, CDR1 is MNHEY and CDR2 is SVGAGI.

The V call is TRBV7-9, the J call TRBJ2-7; the D gene TCRdb calls, TRBD2, cannot be checked with no DNA. This CDR3 has 15 amino acids. Per germline, CDR1 SEHNR and CDR2 FQNEAQ (reference sequence). This CDR3 reads CASLGLAESPYEQYF.

The chain carries TRBV20-1 and TRBJ1-1; TCRdb picks TRBD1, but there is no DNA to check that call. Germline CDR1 is DFQATT and CDR2 is SNEGSKA (reference sequence). The CDR3 contains 19 residues. This CDR3 reads CSARPIIGQLRGVNTEAFF.

This chain links TRBV5-5 with TRBJ2-3. CDR1 is SGHKS and CDR2 is YYEKEE in the germline V gene (reference sequence). The CDR3 spans 16 residues. The CDR3 is CASSLERVTGTDTQYF.

V usage is TRBV10-3 and J usage is TRBJ2-2. The CDR3 has 14 residues. Germline values: CDR1 ENHRY, CDR2 SYGVKD. The CDR3 here is CAIRRSANTGELFF.

The chain links TRBV24-1 to TRBJ1-5; TCRdb lists TRBD1, though no DNA is available to test this call. This CDR3 contains 13 residues. Per the germline V gene, CDR1 is KGHDR and CDR2 is SFDVKD. The CDR3 reads CATSDAGNQPQNF.

This chain uses TRBV5-1 with TRBJ2-1; lacking DNA, the TRBD1 call made by TCRdb goes unchecked. The CDR3 runs 14 residues. Germline V lookup: CDR1 SGHRS, CDR2 YFSETQ. The CDR3 sequence: CASSFGGSDNEQFF.

The chain links TRBV19 to TRBJ2-3. This CDR3 comprises 12 residues. Germline lookup yields CDR1 LNHDA and CDR2 SQIVND (reference sequence). This CDR3 reads CASSTLTDTQYF.

The V gene is TRBV5-4, the J gene TRBJ2-5; TCRdb lists TRBD1, though no DNA is available to test this call. The CDR3 covers 14 residues. Germline values: CDR1 SGHNT, CDR2 YYREEE (reference sequence). The CDR3 sequence: CASSLTGAPEAQYF. Based on the CDR3 plus reference TRBV5-4 and TRBJ2-5, the full variable domain is ETGVTQSPTHLIKTRGQQVTLRCSSQSGHNTVSWYQQALGQGPQFIFQYYREEENGRGNFPPRFSGLQFPNYSSELNVNALELDDSALYLCASSLTGAPEAQYFGPGTRLLVL.

J is TRBJ1-6 and V is TRBV6-1; the TCRdb D gene call, TRBD1, has no DNA to confirm it. Looked up from germline, CDR1 is MNHNS and CDR2 is SASEGT. The CDR3 is made up of 17 amino acids. CDR3 in amino acids: CASSEAPQGVHNSPLHF.

The chain carries TRBV6-1 and TRBJ2-5; no DNA is available, so the TRBD2 call from TCRdb remains unchecked. The CDR3 is made up of 15 amino acids. Germline CDR1 reads MNHNS; CDR2 reads SASEGT. The CDR3 protein is CASSPSGRVPETQYF.

The chain recombines TRBV30 with TRBJ1-1. CDR1 and CDR2 (germline): GTSNPN, SVGIG (reference sequence). This CDR3 is 15 amino acids long. The CDR3 loop reads CAWGPPGANPTEAFF.

The rearrangement links TRBV20-1 to TRBJ2-7; the TCRdb D gene call, TRBD2, has no DNA to confirm it. This CDR3 region has 14 residues. Germline V lookup: CDR1 DFQATT, CDR2 SNEGSKA (reference sequence). Here the CDR3 reads CSARVPSGNYEQYF.

The chain recombines TRBV4-1 with TRBJ2-5. CDR1 MGHRA and CDR2 YSYEKL come from the germline V gene. The CDR3 has 13 residues. The CDR3 sequence: CASSQWVLETQYF.

V gene TRBV5-8 combines with J gene TRBJ2-3; absent DNA, TCRdb's TRBD1 call cannot be checked. The CDR3 runs to 16 residues. From germline, CDR1 is SGHTS and CDR2 YDEGEE. The CDR3 protein is CASTRRTRYSTDTQYF.

V and J are TRBV13 and TRBJ2-3; the TCRdb call, TRBD2, lacks DNA for checking. The CDR3 sequence is 20 residues long. Germline values: CDR1 PRHDT, CDR2 FYEKMQ (reference sequence). This CDR3 reads CASSTRLAGGPKEDTDTQYF. Looking up the rest from reference TRBV13 and TRBJ2-3 gives the full variable domain: AAGVIQSPRHLIKEKRETATLKCYPIPRHDTVYWYQQGPGQDPQFLISFYEKMQSDKGSIPDRFSAQQFSDYHSELNMSSLELGDSALYFCASSTRLAGGPKEDTDTQYFGPGTRLTVL.

The chain uses TRBV19 and TRBJ2-2. Germline loops: CDR1 LNHDA, CDR2 SQIVND (reference sequence). This CDR3 comprises 12 residues. CDR3 residues: CASSIPTGELFF. Full variable domain (outside the CDR3, taken from reference TRBV19 and TRBJ2-2): DGGITQSPKYLFRKEGQNVTLSCEQNLNHDAMYWYRQDPGQGLRLIYYSQIVNDFQKGDIAEGYSVSREKKESFPLTVTSAQKNPTAFYLCASSIPTGELFFGEGSRLTVL.

The V call is TRBV5-1, the J call TRBJ2-2; TCRdb indicates TRBD2, and absent DNA this call remains unverified. The CDR3 consists of 18 residues. The germline V gene encodes CDR1 SGHRS and CDR2 YFSETQ. CDR3 in amino acids: CASSPFGLAATNTGELFF.

The chain combines TRBV12-3 or TRBV12-4 with TRBJ1-5; no DNA is available, so the TRBD1 call from TCRdb remains unchecked. The CDR3 is made up of 18 amino acids. The CDR3 protein is CASSPNPPGQGRNQPQHF.

The chain is built from TRBV5-6 and TRBJ2-4. CDR3 size: 15 residues. Germline CDR1 reads SGHDT; CDR2 reads YYEEEE. The chain's CDR3 is CASSLAGLAKNIQYF.

The chain couples TRBV29-1 to TRBJ2-7; TCRdb names TRBD2, which stays unverified in the absence of DNA. Germline loops: CDR1 SQVTM, CDR2 ANQGSEA. The CDR3 is 13 amino acids. CDR3: CSHPFGTRNEQYF.

The chain carries TRBV10-3 and TRBJ2-1. The CDR3 length is 16 residues. Per germline, CDR1 ENHRY and CDR2 SYGVKD. This CDR3 reads CAISGSMSRSYNEQFF.

The genes are TRBV7-7 and TRBJ2-1; the D call of TRBD1 rests on TCRdb alone, since no DNA is present to check it. The CDR3 loop spans 14 amino acids. The germline CDR1 and CDR2 sequences are SSHAT and FNYEAQ (reference sequence). CDR3: CASSHPGFGNEQFF. The full variable domain, completed using reference TRBV7-7 and TRBJ2-1, is GAGVSQSPRYKVTKRGQDVTLRCDPISSHATLYWYQQALGQGPEFLTYFNYEAQPDKSGLPSDRFSAERPEGSISTLTIQRTEQRDSAMYRCASSHPGFGNEQFFGPGTRLTVL.

The V gene is TRBV5-1, the J gene TRBJ1-5; TCRdb reports TRBD1, a call that lacks DNA to check it against. The CDR3 is 15 amino acids. Per germline, CDR1 SGHRS and CDR2 YFSETQ. The CDR3 sequence: CASSLEGTTNQPQHF. Using reference TRBV5-1 and TRBJ1-5 for the parts outside the CDR3, the full variable domain is KAGVTQTPRYLIKTRGQQVTLSCSPISGHRSVSWYQQTPGQGLQFLFEYFSETQRNKGNFPGRFSGRQFSNSRSEMNVSTLELGDSALYLCASSLEGTTNQPQHFGDGTRLSIL.

The rearrangement uses TRBV5-1 and TRBJ2-5. Germline CDR1 is SGHRS and CDR2 is YFSETQ. The CDR3 has 14 residues. The CDR3 sequence is CATGFGSNQETQYF. Full variable domain (missing parts from reference TRBV5-1 and TRBJ2-5): KAGVTQTPRYLIKTRGQQVTLSCSPISGHRSVSWYQQTPGQGLQFLFEYFSETQRNKGNFPGRFSGRQFSNSRSEMNVSTLELGDSALYLCATGFGSNQETQYFGPGTRLLVL.

The CDR3 here is CASSPGTGGQPQHF. This chain connects TRBV7-9 to TRBJ1-5; TCRdb's D call of TRBD1 is untestable without DNA. CDR3 length: 14 residues. Germline CDR1 is SEHNR and CDR2 is FQNEAQ (reference sequence). Based on the CDR3 plus reference TRBV7-9 and TRBJ1-5, the full variable domain is DTGVSQNPRHKITKRGQNVTFRCDPISEHNRLYWYRQTLGQGPEFLTYFQNEAQLEKSRLLSDRFSAERPKGSFSTLEIQRTEQGDSAMYLCASSPGTGGQPQHFGDGTRLSIL.

V and J are TRBV6-1 and TRBJ1-6; lacking DNA, the TRBD1 call made by TCRdb goes unchecked. This CDR3 is built from 16 residues. Germline CDR1 MNHNS, CDR2 SASEGT. The CDR3 is CASRGTGTEINSPLHF.

The chain uses TRBV5-1 and TRBJ2-2; with no DNA, the TCRdb D assignment of TRBD2 cannot be verified. Germline V lookup: CDR1 SGHRS, CDR2 YFSETQ. This CDR3 region has 15 residues. CDR3 in amino acids: CASSPSATNTGELFF. Filled out from reference TRBV5-1 and TRBJ2-2, the complete variable domain reads KAGVTQTPRYLIKTRGQQVTLSCSPISGHRSVSWYQQTPGQGLQFLFEYFSETQRNKGNFPGRFSGRQFSNSRSEMNVSTLELGDSALYLCASSPSATNTGELFFGEGSRLTVL.

The chain has TRBV4-3 and TRBJ1-1; with no DNA, the TCRdb D assignment of TRBD1 cannot be verified. CDR1 is LGHNA, CDR2 YSLEER, per germline. The CDR3 covers 15 residues. The CDR3 sequence is CASSQVSTGVTEAFF.

V gene TRBV18 combines with J gene TRBJ1-4; the D gene TCRdb calls, TRBD1, cannot be checked with no DNA. Germline assignment: CDR1 KGHSH and CDR2 LQKENI. CDR3 length: 15 residues. This chain's CDR3 is CASSPPRGVNEKLFF.